The present T cell receptor (beta chain) was sequenced within a study of CD8+ T cells in alopecia areata. Across the study: The share of scalp area affected provided the severity score for treated patients.

Sequencing templates came from extracted RNA that was reverse transcribed into cDNA. TCRdb's copy holds only in-frame clones and misses some; the assay was immunoSEQ multiplex PCR. Of approximately 210,000 clones listed, around three fifths are singletons. A remark on this clone: What it recognizes is unknown.

Findings and caveats of the study: Affected scalp, especially in alopecia totalis/universalis, had a higher clonality than normal scalp did. Scalp samples also yield sequences from resident alphabeta T cells of normal skin. Scalp and blood samples kept many expanded lesional clones throughout tofacitinib.

The CDR3 runs to 14 residues. Germline V gene sequence: CDR1 KGHSH, CDR2 LQKENI. V dropped 3 bases and J dropped 6 bases, with 12 bases sitting between them. The treatment is: oral pan-JAK inhibitor, 5-10 mg twice daily. The specimen comprised CD4+ T cells sorted from blood, sampled at week 24, from a patient treated with tofacitinib. The V call is TRBV18, the J call TRBJ1-5; D is unresolved. The source is a human donor with alopecia areata. As DNA, the CDR3 is TGTGCCAGCTCACCCGGGGATCTAGGTCAGCCCCAGCATTTT. Translating gives CASSPGDLGQPQHF.